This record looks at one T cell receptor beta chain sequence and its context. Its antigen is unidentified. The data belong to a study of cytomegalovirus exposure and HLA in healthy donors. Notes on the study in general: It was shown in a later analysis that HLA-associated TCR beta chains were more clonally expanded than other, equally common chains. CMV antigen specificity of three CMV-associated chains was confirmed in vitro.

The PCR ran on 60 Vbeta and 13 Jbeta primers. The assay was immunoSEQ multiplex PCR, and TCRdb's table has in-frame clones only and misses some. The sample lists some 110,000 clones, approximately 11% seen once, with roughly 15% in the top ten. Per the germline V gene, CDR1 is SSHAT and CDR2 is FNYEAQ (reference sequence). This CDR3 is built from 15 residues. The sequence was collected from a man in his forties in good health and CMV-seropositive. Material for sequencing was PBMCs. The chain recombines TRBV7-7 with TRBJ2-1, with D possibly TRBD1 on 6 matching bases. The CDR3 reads CASLTGAGDYHEQFF. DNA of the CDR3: TGTGCTAGTTTAACCGGGGCAGGGGATTACCATGAGCAGTTCTTC.